This TCR beta chain appears in the sequencing data of a study of blood T cell repertoires in COVID-19. For the study at large: The United States, Italy and Spain provided the acute and convalescent COVID-19 samples. T cells, B-cell-depleted T cells, or PBMCs supplied cDNA or gDNA.

This CDR3 has 11 amino acids. Original analysis: Scientists estimated how many nucleated cells there were by amplifying reference gene primers. Profiling relied on immunoSEQ multiplex PCR, and the TCRdb table lists in-frame clones only, not all of them. The V and J calls and clone size are taken from that table; D and trimming were inferred from the DNA. This sample has over 55,000 clones, with over 80% found just once. V is TRBV21-1 and J is TRBJ2-1; the DNA was not used to check the table's D call, TRBD2. TRBV21-1 is given as a pseudogene. This TCR derives from a woman aged 60-70 years with acute or convalescent COVID-19. What was sequenced was peripheral blood. Written as DNA, the CDR3 is TGTGCCAGCTATAGGGACTATGAGCAGTTCTTC. Its translation: CASYRDYEQFF.